These 3 T cell receptor beta chains share one sample of origin, sequenced in a study of shared clonotypes between healthy human individuals. Using immunoSEQ multiplex PCR, the repertoire was profiled, and TCRdb retains in-frame clones only, with some absent. The repertoire holds approximately 710,000 clones, less than 95% seen once, with more than 30% in the top ten. The specimen was memory CD8+ T cells from PBMCs. Subset indicated: CD45RO+ cells pooled with CCR7-negative TemRA cells. The receptors were gathered from a man younger than 30 in good health. Some clones in this sample may be carry-over from other donors' samples.

The chain carries TRBV5-4 and TRBJ2-7, with unresolved D. The CDR3 spans 13 residues. Deletions cut 3 bases from V and 3 bases from J, with 10 bases between. CDR1 is SGHNT and CDR2 is YYREEE in the germline V gene (reference sequence). CDR3 amino acids: CASSYRPFYEQYF. CDR3 DNA: TGTGCCAGCAGCTACCGGCCATTCTACGAGCAGTACTTC.

The V call is TRBV15, the J call TRBJ1-1; 8 nucleotides match TRBD1. Germline V gene data show CDR1 as LNHNV and CDR2 as YYDKDF (reference sequence). This CDR3 has 14 amino acids. J gave up 4 bases and V 5 bases, and 6 bases lay outside the gene matches. The CDR3 loop is CATSARTGPTEAFF. The CDR3 DNA reads TGTGCCACCAGCGCCCGGACAGGGCCCACTGAAGCTTTCTTT.

The chain is built from TRBV28 and TRBJ2-7; D is unresolved. The CDR3 sequence is 15 residues long. Germline V gene lookup returns CDR1 MDHEN and CDR2 SYDVKM. V shed 2 bases and J shed 2 bases, with 13 bases lying between them. The CDR3 reads CASSLVGLWTYEQYF. The CDR3 bases are TGTGCCAGCAGTTTAGTGGGTTTATGGACCTACGAGCAGTACTTC.